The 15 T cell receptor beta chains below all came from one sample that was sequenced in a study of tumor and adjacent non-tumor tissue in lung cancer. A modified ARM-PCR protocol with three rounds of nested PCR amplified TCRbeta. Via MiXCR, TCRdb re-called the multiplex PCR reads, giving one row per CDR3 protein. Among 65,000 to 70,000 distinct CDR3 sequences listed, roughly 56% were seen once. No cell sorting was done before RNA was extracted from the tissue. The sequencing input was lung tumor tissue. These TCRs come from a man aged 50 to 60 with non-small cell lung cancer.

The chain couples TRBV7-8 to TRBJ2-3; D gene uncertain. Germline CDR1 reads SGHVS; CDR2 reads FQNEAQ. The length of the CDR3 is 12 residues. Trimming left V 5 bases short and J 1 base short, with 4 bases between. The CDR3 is CASSHGTDTQYF. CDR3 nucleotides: TGTGCCAGCAGCCACGGCACAGATACGCAGTATTTT.

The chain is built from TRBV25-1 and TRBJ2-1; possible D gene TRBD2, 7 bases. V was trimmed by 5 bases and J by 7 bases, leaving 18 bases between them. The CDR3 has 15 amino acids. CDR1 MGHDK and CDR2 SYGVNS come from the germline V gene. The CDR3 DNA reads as TGTGCCAGCAGTTGGGGGGGCGGCCCTCAGAATGAGCAGTTCTTC. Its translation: CASSWGGGPQNEQFF.

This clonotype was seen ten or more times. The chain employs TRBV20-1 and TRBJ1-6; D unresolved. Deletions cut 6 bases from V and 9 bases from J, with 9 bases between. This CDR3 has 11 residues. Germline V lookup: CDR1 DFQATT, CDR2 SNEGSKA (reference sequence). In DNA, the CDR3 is TGCAGTGCGGGAGGAATTTCACCCCTCCACTTT. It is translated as CSAGGISPLHF.

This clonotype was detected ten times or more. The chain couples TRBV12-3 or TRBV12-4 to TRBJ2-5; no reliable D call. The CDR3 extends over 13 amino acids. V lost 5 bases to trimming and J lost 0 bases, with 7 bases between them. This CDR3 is CASSSSNQETQYF. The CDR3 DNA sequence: TGTGCCAGCAGTAGCAGCAACCAAGAGACCCAGTACTTC.

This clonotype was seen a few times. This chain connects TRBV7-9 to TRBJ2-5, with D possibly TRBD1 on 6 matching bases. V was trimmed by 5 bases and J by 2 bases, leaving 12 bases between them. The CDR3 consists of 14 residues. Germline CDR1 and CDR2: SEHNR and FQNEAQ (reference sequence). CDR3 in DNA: TGTGCCAGCAGCCAACCCGGACAGCAAGAGACCCAGTACTTC. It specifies CASSQPGQQETQYF.

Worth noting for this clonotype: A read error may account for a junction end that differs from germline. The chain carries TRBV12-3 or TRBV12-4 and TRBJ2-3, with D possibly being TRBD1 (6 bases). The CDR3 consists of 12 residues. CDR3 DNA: TGTGACAGCAGATACAGGGAATCAACGCAGTATTTT. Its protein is CDSRYRESTQYF.

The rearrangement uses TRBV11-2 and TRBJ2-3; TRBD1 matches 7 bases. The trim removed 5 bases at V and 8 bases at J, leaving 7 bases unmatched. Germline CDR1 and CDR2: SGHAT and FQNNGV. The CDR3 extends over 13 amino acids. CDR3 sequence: CASSRQGLITQYF. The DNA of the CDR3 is TGTGCCAGCAGCAGACAGGGTCTAATTACGCAGTATTTT.

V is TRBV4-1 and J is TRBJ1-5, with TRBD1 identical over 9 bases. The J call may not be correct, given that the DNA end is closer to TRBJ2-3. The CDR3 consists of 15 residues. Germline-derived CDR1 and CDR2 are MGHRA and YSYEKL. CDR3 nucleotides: TGCGCCAGCAGTCAACGTACAGGGGGCTTTAAGCCCCAGTATTTT. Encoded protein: CASSQRTGGFKPQYF.

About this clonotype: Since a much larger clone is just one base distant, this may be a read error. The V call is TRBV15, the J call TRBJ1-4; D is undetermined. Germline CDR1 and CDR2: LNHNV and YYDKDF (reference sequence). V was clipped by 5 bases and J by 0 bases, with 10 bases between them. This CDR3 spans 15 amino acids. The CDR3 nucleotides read TGTGCCACCAGCTCCCGACAATCAACTAATGAAAAACTGTTTTTT. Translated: CATSSRQSTNEKLFF.

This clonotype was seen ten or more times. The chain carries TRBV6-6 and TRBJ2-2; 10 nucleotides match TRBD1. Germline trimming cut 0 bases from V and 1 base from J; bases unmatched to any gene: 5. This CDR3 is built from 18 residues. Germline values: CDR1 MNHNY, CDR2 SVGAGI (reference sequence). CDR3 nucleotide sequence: TGTGCCAGCAGTTACTCGCGTGGACAGGGGGTGAACACCGGGGAGCTGTTTTTT. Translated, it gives CASSYSRGQGVNTGELFF.

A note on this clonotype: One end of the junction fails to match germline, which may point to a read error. The CDR3 region is CASSSEWGEKAQYF. DNA of the CDR3: TGTGCCAGTAGCTCGGAGTGGGGTGAAAAGGCCCAGTACTTC. V is TRBV5-4 and J is TRBJ2-5; D is unresolved. The CDR3 has 14 amino acids. CDR1 SGHNT and CDR2 YYREEE come from the germline V gene (reference sequence). Supplemented by reference TRBV5-4 and TRBJ2-5, the full variable domain reads ETGVTQSPTHLIKTRGQQVTLRCSSQSGHNTVSWYQQALGQGPQFIFQYYREEENGRGNFPPRFSGLQFPNYSSELNVNALELDDSALYLCASSSEWGEKAQYFGPGTRLLVL.

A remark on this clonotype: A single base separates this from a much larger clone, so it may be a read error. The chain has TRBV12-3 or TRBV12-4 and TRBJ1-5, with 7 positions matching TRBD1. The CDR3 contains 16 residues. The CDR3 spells CGSSLGGNRGNQPQHF. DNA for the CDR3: TGTGGCAGCAGTTTGGGGGGGAACAGGGGAAATCAGCCCCAGCATTTT.

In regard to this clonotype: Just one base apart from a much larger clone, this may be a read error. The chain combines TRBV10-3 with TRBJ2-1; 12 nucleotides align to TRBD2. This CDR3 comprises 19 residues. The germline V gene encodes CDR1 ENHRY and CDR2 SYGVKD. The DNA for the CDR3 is TGTGCCATCAGTGAGTCGACTCGGCGGACTAGCGGGGCCTACAATGAGCACTTCTTC. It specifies CAISESTRRTSGAYNEHFF.

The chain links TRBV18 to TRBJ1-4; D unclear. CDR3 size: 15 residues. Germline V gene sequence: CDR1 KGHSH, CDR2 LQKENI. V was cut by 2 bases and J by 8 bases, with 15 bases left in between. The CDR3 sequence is CASSPNSTPNEKLFF. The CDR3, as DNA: TGTGCCAGCTCACCAAACAGTACTCCGAACGAAAAACTGTTTTTT.

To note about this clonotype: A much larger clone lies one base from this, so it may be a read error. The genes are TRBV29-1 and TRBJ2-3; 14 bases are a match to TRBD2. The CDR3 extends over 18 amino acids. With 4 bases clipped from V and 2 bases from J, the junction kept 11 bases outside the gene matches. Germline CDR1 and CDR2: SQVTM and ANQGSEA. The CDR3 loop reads CSVGGTSGSDSITDTQYF. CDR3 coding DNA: TGCAGCGTTGGAGGGACTAGCGGGAGCGACAGTATCACAGATACGCAGTATTTT.